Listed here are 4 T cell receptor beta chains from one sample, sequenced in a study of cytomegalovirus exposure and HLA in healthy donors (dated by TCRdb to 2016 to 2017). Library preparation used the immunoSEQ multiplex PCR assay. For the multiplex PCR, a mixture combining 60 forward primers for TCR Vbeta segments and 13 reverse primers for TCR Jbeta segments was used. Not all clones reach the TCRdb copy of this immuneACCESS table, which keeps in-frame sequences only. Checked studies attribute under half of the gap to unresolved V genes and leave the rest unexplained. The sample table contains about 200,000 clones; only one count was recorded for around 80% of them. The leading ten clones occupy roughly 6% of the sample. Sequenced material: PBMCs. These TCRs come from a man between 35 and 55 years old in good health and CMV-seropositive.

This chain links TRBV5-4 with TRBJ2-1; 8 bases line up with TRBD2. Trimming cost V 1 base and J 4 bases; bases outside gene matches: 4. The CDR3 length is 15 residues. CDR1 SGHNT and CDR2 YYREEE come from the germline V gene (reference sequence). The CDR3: CASSLSSGAYNEQFF. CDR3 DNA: TGTGCCAGCAGCTTGAGTAGCGGGGCTTACAATGAGCAGTTCTTC. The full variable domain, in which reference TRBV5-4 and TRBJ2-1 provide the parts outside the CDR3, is ETGVTQSPTHLIKTRGQQVTLRCSSQSGHNTVSWYQQALGQGPQFIFQYYREEENGRGNFPPRFSGLQFPNYSSELNVNALELDDSALYLCASSLSSGAYNEQFFGPGTRLTVL.

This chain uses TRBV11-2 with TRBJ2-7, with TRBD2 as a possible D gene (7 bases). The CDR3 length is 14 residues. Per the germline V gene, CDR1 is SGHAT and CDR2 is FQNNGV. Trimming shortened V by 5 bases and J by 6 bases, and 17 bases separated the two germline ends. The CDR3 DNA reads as TGTGCCAGCAGCACAGGGAGGGCGGAGGGCGAGCAGTACTTC. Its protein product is CASSTGRAEGEQYF.

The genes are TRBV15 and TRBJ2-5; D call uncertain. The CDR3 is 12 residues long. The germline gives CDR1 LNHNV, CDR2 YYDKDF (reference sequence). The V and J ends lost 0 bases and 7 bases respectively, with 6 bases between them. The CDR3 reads CATSRDSRTQYF. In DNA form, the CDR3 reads TGTGCCACCAGCAGAGATTCTAGGACCCAGTACTTC.

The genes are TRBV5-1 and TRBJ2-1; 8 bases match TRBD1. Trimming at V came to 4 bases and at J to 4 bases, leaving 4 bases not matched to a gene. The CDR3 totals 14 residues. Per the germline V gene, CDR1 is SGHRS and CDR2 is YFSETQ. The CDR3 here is CASSPGGNYNEQFF. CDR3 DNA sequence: TGCGCCAGCAGCCCAGGGGGCAATTACAATGAGCAGTTCTTC.